The source of this T cell receptor beta chain is a study of tumor-infiltrating lymphocytes in primary liver carcinoma. On the study more broadly: Tumors, staged T1-T3 N0M0, spanned about 4 to 10 cm.

Synthesis of TCR beta cDNA was carried out from 450 to 650 ng total RNA with a constant-region primer. Three-round nested multiplex PCR performed with slightly modified ARM-PCR produced the TCR beta libraries. The opening two PCR rounds, ten to eleven cycles each, paired TRBV1-TRBV30 forward primers with a C-beta reverse primer. TCRdb fed the multiplex PCR reads into MiXCR, producing one record per CDR3 protein. There are 100,000 or so distinct CDR3 sequences in the sample; about four fifths occur only once, and about a fifth lies in the top ten. Co-extracting RNA and DNA was done with roughly 17-31 mg of unsorted bulk tissue as input. Surgeons resected the patients' primary liver carcinomas. Overall study results and limits: Only about 7.5-25% of top clones appeared in all five tumor regions. Tumor-adjacent and tumor-blood pairs shared less of their repertoires than tumor region pairs shared.

Germline V gene sequence: CDR1 SQVTM, CDR2 ANQGSEA. V shed 6 bases and J 5 bases; nucleotides not matched to a gene: 17. This CDR3 region has 16 residues. In regard to this clonotype: Antigen unknown. The CDR3 carries no conserved terminal phenylalanine or tryptophan, so it likely arises from a read error.

This sequence was found in a man in his forties with primary liver carcinoma and hepatitis B virus infection. V usage is TRBV29-1 and J usage is TRBJ2-3; 7 bases map to TRBD2. The sequenced sample was liver tumor tissue from sampling region 3. As for subset: tumor region T3, left-lateral pole. CDR3 region: CSVEGSLGGRQDTQYY. CDR3 nucleotides: TGCAGCGTAGAGGGGTCTCTGGGGGGGAGACAAGATACGCAGTATTAT.